One T cell receptor (beta chain) is described in this entry. The target antigen is unknown. This record comes from a study of blood T cells in healthy people across ages. Notes on the study in general: The fall in TCR beta diversity per million T cells was roughly linear with age. Total diversity from one million sequenced T cells was likely underestimated.

Each donor gave ten milliliters of peripheral blood. The CDR3 sequence is 19 residues long. Trimming took 2 bases from V and 1 from J; bases not matched to a gene: 8. Per the germline V gene, CDR1 is KGHDR and CDR2 is SFDVKD. Primers used in a second PCR of roughly 7 to 12 cycles were a sample-barcoded 5' primer and a J-beta primer mix. Template switching added a 12-random-nucleotide identifier to every cDNA molecule. TCRdb reanalysed the 5' RACE reads using MiXCR and keeps one entry per CDR3 protein. Altogether roughly 900,000 distinct CDR3 sequences are present, 25% to 30% being singletons, with the ten largest covering roughly 17%.

The sequencing sample was made of blood. The J gene is TRBJ2-2, the V gene TRBV24-1; 11 positions agree with TRBD2. This clonotype was sampled from an elderly woman in good health. The CDR3 spells CATSDSKLAGAKNTGELFF. CDR3 in DNA: TGTGCCACCAGTGATTCAAAACTAGCGGGGGCCAAGAACACCGGGGAGCTGTTTTTT.